This is a list of T cell receptor beta chains from one sample in a study of blood T cells in healthy people across ages. TCRdb reprocessed the 5' RACE reads with MiXCR, giving one entry per CDR3 protein. The sample contains some 900,000 distinct CDR3 sequences, about 48% of which appear only once. Input material: blood. The receptors stem from a man aged 25-45 years in good health. Both conserved end residues are part of each CDR3. D genes are given only for firm matches. A clone size is listed for some rows: how often the clone was seen (once, few, many), or a class if it is expanded.

>TRBV28|-|few|TRBJ2-4
CASRLSRGLAKNIQYF
TGTGCCAGCAGGCTATCCCGGGGGTTAGCCAAAAACATTCAGTACTTC
>TRBV20-1|-|-|TRBJ1-5
CSARDRGTHSNQPQHF
TGCAGTGCTAGGGATAGGGGGACACATAGCAATCAGCCCCAGCATTTT
>TRBV2|-|-|TRBJ1-1
CASRSTGNAEAFF
TGTGCCAGCAGGAGTACAGGGAACGCTGAAGCTTTCTTT
>TRBV6-5|TRBD2|once|TRBJ2-3
CASSTRTSVRTDTQYF
TGTGCCAGCAGTACCAGGACTAGCGTGCGCACAGATACGCAGTATTTT
>TRBV12-3/TRBV12-4|TRBD2|-|TRBJ2-1
CASSLGLAGGPSSEQFF
TGTGCCAGCAGTTTGGGACTAGCGGGGGGGCCGTCCTCTGAGCAGTTCTTC
>TRBV10-3|-|-|TRBJ1-5
CAIRGQYSNQPQHF
TGTGCCATCAGAGGACAGTATAGCAATCAGCCCCAGCATTTT
>TRBV7-6|-|-|TRBJ2-5
CASSKRRDTAQETQYF
TGTGCCAGCAGCAAACGCCGGGACACCGCCCAAGAGACCCAGTACTTC
>TRBV4-2|-|-|TRBJ2-5
CASSQVDSAPETQYF
TGTGCCAGCAGCCAAGTTGACTCAGCCCCAGAGACCCAGTACTTC
>TRBV6-5|TRBD2|-|TRBJ2-7
CASSYHRLAGTKNEQYF
TGTGCCAGCAGTTACCACCGACTAGCGGGGACCAAAAACGAGCAGTACTTC
>TRBV6-2/TRBV6-3|-|-|TRBJ1-5
CASSHGQPQHF
TGTGCCAGCAGTCACGGTCAGCCCCAGCATTTT
>TRBV7-2|-|-|TRBJ2-4
CASSVGVGAIQYF
TGTGCCAGCAGCGTGGGGGTCGGTGCCATTCAGTACTTC
>TRBV29-1|-|once|TRBJ1-6
CSAAPGNDSPLHF
TGCAGCGCTGCCCCAGGCAATGATTCACCCCTCCACTTT
>TRBV7-3|TRBD2|-|TRBJ2-5
CASAVGSGVQETQYF
TGTGCCAGCGCGGTTGGCAGCGGGGTCCAAGAGACCCAGTACTTC
>TRBV6-5|-|-|TRBJ2-2
CASSSGTVTGELFF
TGTGCCAGCAGTTCCGGGACGGTTACCGGGGAGCTGTTTTTT
>TRBV2|TRBD2|-|TRBJ2-2
CASSEVGGSGELFF
TGTGCCAGCAGTGAAGTGGGGGGGAGCGGGGAGCTGTTTTTT
>TRBV12-5|-|-|TRBJ2-1
CASGKGYNEQFF
TGTGCTAGTGGTAAGGGGTACAATGAGCAGTTCTTC
>TRBV11-2|-|-|TRBJ2-2
CASSAPEGGFNTGEQFF
TGTGCCAGCAGCGCCCCGGAGGGGGGGTTCAACACCGGGGAGCAGTTTTTT
>TRBV20-1|-|-|TRBJ1-6
CSARDRWGIGSPLHF
TGCAGTGCTAGAGATCGGTGGGGGATAGGGTCACCCCTCCACTTT
>TRBV4-3|-|few|TRBJ2-3
CASSQEGGPPTDTQYF
TGCGCCAGCAGCCAAGAGGGAGGTCCCCCCACAGATACGCAGTATTTT
>TRBV20-1|-|few|TRBJ2-3
CSATDRTDTQYF
TGCAGTGCTACTGACAGGACGGATACGCAGTATTTT
>TRBV5-1|-|few|TRBJ1-5
CASSHPSGNQPQHF
TGCGCCAGCAGCCATCCCTCGGGCAATCAGCCCCAGCATTTT
>TRBV6-5|-|-|TRBJ2-3
CASSFRGRTSTDTQYF
TGTGCCAGCAGTTTCCGAGGGCGGACTAGCACAGATACGCAGTATTTT
>TRBV24-1|-|few|TRBJ2-1
CATSDSQANSYNEQFF
TGTGCCACCAGTGATTCACAGGCGAACTCCTACAATGAGCAGTTCTTC
>TRBV12-3/TRBV12-4|-|few|TRBJ2-1
CASRPQTVYNEQFF
TGTGCCAGCAGGCCACAGACAGTCTACAATGAGCAGTTCTTC
>TRBV20-1|TRBD1|-|TRBJ1-2
CSATGSYGYTF
TGCAGTGCGACAGGGAGCTATGGCTACACCTTC
>TRBV12-3/TRBV12-4|TRBD1|-|TRBJ1-2
CASRPALGQGYGYTF
TGTGCCAGCAGGCCGGCCTTGGGACAGGGGTACGGCTACACCTTC
>TRBV7-2|-|few|TRBJ1-4
CASSRGSGFNEKLFF
TGTGCCAGCAGCCGGGGGAGCGGATTTAATGAAAAACTGTTTTTT
>TRBV19|-|-|TRBJ1-5
CASSTGEPQHF
TGTGCCAGCAGCACTGGCGAACCCCAGCATTTT
>TRBV12-3/TRBV12-4|-|-|TRBJ2-3
CASSQMGGTDTQYF
TGTGCCAGCAGTCAGATGGGGGGTACAGATACGCAGTATTTT
>TRBV6-2/TRBV6-3|TRBD1|-|TRBJ2-5
CASSYSGQGFRQYF
TGTGCCAGCAGTTACTCGGGACAGGGGTTCCGGCAGTACTTC
>TRBV29-1|-|once|TRBJ2-3
CSVGSAYTDTQYF
TGCAGCGTTGGCAGCGCTTACACAGATACGCAGTATTTT
>TRBV27|-|-|TRBJ1-1
CASSSHAAMNTEAFF
TGTGCCAGCAGTTCCCACGCAGCTATGAACACTGAAGCTTTCTTT
>TRBV11-3|TRBD1|-|TRBJ2-3
CASSPTQGVSTDTQYF
TGTGCCAGCAGCCCTACCCAGGGGGTTAGCACAGATACGCAGTATTTT
>TRBV28|-|-|TRBJ1-2
CASSLEGTFNYGYTF
TGTGCCAGCAGTTTGGAGGGGACCTTCAACTATGGCTACACCTTC
>TRBV12-3/TRBV12-4|-|-|TRBJ2-7
CASSRTTTYEQYF
TGTGCCAGCAGTCGGACTACTACCTACGAGCAGTACTTC
>TRBV6-1|-|-|TRBJ1-5
CASSPGGHGTKGNQPQHF
TGTGCCAGCAGTCCCGGGGGGCACGGGACAAAGGGCAATCAGCCCCAGCATTTT
>TRBV20-1|-|-|TRBJ2-7
CSARDNSKGSYEQYF
TGCAGTGCTAGAGATAACTCCAAAGGGTCCTACGAGCAGTACTTC
>TRBV27|-|many|TRBJ2-7
CASSLSRGYEQYF
TGTGCCAGCAGCTTATCCAGGGGCTACGAGCAGTACTTC
>TRBV29-1|-|few|TRBJ2-3
CSAGTGLSTDTQYF
TGCAGCGCTGGTACGGGCCTTAGCACAGATACGCAGTATTTT
>TRBV7-2|-|once|TRBJ2-7
CASSPQGQVAYEQYF
TGTGCCAGCAGCCCCCAAGGGCAGGTTGCCTACGAGCAGTACTTC
>TRBV5-6|-|-|TRBJ1-2
CASSLAFSGNYGYTF
TGTGCCAGCAGCTTGGCCTTTTCGGGAAACTATGGCTACACCTTC
>TRBV6-5|-|few|TRBJ1-1
CASSYSPRVANTEAFF
TGTGCCAGCAGTTACTCCCCTAGGGTGGCGAACACTGAAGCTTTCTTT
>TRBV6-2/TRBV6-3|-|-|TRBJ2-3
CASRRPASADTQYF
TGTGCCAGCAGGAGGCCAGCGTCCGCAGATACGCAGTATTTT
>TRBV12-3/TRBV12-4|TRBD1|-|TRBJ2-2
CASSLPYRGQARRELFF
TGTGCCAGCAGTTTACCTTACAGGGGGCAAGCACGACGGGAGCTGTTTTTT
>TRBV4-1|TRBD2|-|TRBJ2-3
CASSQILGLAGGDTQYF
TGCGCCAGCAGCCAAATTCTCGGACTAGCGGGGGGAGATACGCAGTATTTT
>TRBV10-3|TRBD2|few|TRBJ2-1
CAISGTSLYNEQFF
TGTGCCATCAGTGGGACTAGCCTTTACAATGAGCAGTTCTTC
>TRBV29-1|TRBD2|-|TRBJ2-3
CSVALAGGRSDTQYF
TGCAGCGTGGCCCTAGCGGGGGGTAGGTCAGATACGCAGTATTTT
>TRBV29-1|-|few|TRBJ1-2
CSVSLRQVQRGYTF
TGCAGCGTCAGCTTGAGACAGGTCCAAAGGGGCTACACCTTC
>TRBV12-3/TRBV12-4|-|-|TRBJ1-4
CASSWAGNEKLFF
TGTGCCAGCAGTTGGGCGGGGAATGAAAAACTGTTTTTT
>TRBV7-9|-|once|TRBJ1-2
CASSLREQRIYGYTF
TGTGCCAGCAGCTTACGGGAACAGCGTATCTATGGCTACACCTTC
>TRBV5-1|-|-|TRBJ2-7
CASSRGTVSSYEQYF
TGCGCCAGCAGCCGTGGGACTGTGAGCTCCTACGAGCAGTACTTC
>TRBV6-5|TRBD1|-|TRBJ1-2
CASSSGDRNYGYTF
TGTGCCAGCAGTAGCGGGGACAGGAACTATGGCTACACCTTC
>TRBV28|-|-|TRBJ1-1
CASSAPGTFHRRDTEAFF
TGTGCCAGCAGTGCCCCCGGGACGTTCCACCGAAGGGACACTGAAGCTTTCTTT
>TRBV6-2/TRBV6-3|-|few|TRBJ2-1
CASRVGGRYNEQFF
TGTGCCAGCAGGGTCGGGGGCCGTTACAATGAGCAGTTCTTC
>TRBV6-1|-|few|TRBJ2-3
CASSDSGTQYF
TGTGCCAGCAGTGATTCGGGTACGCAGTATTTT
>TRBV6-1|-|-|TRBJ1-5
CAVRRGSIEGPQHF
TGTGCCGTACGGAGGGGGTCCATCGAAGGGCCCCAGCATTTT
>TRBV5-1|TRBD1|-|TRBJ2-7
CASSWGPGQTYEQYF
TGCGCCAGCAGCTGGGGACCGGGACAGACCTACGAGCAGTACTTC
>TRBV20-1|TRBD1|-|TRBJ2-7
CSARPAGQGSYEQYF
TGCAGTGCTCGCCCCGCGGGACAGGGGTCCTACGAGCAGTACTTC
>TRBV11-2|TRBD2|-|TRBJ2-7
CASSLDGAGGLNEQYF
TGTGCCAGCAGCTTAGATGGAGCGGGGGGACTCAACGAGCAGTACTTC